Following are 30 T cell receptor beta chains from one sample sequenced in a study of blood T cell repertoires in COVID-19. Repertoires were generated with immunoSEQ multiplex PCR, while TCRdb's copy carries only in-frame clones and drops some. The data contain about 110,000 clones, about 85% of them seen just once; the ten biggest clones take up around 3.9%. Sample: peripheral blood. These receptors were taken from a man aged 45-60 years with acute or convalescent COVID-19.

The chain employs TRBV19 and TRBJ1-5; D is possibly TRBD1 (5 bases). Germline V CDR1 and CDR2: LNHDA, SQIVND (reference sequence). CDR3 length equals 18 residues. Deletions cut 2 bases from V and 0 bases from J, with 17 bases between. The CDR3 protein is CASSISGWGDYSNQPQHF. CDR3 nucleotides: TGTGCCAGTAGTATATCGGGCTGGGGGGATTATAGCAATCAGCCCCAGCATTTT.

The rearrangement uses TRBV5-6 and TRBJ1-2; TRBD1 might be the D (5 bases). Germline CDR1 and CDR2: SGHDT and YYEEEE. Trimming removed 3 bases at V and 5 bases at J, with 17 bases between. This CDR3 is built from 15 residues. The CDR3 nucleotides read TGTGCCAGCAGCTATACTCAAGGGGCGTTGTATGGCTACACCTTC. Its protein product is CASSYTQGALYGYTF.

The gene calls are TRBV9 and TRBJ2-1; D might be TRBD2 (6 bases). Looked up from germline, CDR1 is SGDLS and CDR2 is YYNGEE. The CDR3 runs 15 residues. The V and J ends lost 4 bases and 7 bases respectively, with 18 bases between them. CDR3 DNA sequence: TGTGCCAGCAGCCGAATGGGGGGAACCTTTAATGAGCAGTTCTTC. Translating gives CASSRMGGTFNEQFF.

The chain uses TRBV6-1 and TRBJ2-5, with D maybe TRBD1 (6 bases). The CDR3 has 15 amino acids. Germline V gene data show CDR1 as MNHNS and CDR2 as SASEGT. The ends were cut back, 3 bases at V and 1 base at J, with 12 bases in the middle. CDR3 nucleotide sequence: TGTGCCAGCAGTGAGATCACAGGGAGCCAAGAGACCCAGTACTTC. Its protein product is CASSEITGSQETQYF.

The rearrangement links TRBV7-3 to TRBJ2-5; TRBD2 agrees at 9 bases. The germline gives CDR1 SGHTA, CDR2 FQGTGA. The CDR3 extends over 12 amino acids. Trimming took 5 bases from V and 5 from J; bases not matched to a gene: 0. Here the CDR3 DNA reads TGTGCCAGCAGCGCGGGAGGGGAGACCCAGTACTTC. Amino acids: CASSAGGETQYF. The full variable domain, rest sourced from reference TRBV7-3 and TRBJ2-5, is GAGVSQTPSNKVTEKGKYVELRCDPISGHTALYWYRQSLGQGPEFLIYFQGTGAADDSGLPNDRFFAVRPEGSVSTLKIQRTERGDSAVYLCASSAGGETQYFGPGTRLLVL.

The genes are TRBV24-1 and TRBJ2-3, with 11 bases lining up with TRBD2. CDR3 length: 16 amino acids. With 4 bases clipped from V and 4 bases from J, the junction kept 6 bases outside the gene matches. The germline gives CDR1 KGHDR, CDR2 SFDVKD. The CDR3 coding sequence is TGTGCCACCAGTGACCCACTAGCGGGAGTATCAGATACGCAGTATTTT. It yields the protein CATSDPLAGVSDTQYF.

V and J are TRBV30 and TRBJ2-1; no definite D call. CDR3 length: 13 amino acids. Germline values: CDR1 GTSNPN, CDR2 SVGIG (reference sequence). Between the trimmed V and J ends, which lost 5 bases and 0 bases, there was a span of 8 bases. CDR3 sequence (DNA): TGTGCCTGGCGTCTAAGCTCCTACAATGAGCAGTTCTTC. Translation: CAWRLSSYNEQFF.

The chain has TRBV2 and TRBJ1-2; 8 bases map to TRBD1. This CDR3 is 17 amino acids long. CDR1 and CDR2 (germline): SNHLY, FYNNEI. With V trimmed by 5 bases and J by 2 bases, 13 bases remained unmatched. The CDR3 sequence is CASSSLIVRGQNYGYTF. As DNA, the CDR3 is TGTGCCAGCAGTTCCCTTATCGTCAGGGGGCAGAACTATGGCTACACCTTC. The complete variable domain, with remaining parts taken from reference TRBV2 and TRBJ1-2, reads EPEVTQTPSHQVTQMGQEVILRCVPISNHLYFYWYRQILGQKVEFLVSFYNNEISEKSEIFDDQFSVERPDGSNFTLKIRSTKLEDSAMYFCASSSLIVRGQNYGYTFGSGTRLTVV.

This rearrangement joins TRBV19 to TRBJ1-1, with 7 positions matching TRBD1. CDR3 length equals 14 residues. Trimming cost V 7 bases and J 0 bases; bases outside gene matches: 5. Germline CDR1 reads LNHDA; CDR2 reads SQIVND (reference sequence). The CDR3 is CASNPGQMNTEAFF. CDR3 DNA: TGTGCCAGTAATCCGGGACAGATGAACACTGAAGCTTTCTTT. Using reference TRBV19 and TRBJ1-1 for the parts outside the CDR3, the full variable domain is DGGITQSPKYLFRKEGQNVTLSCEQNLNHDAMYWYRQDPGQGLRLIYYSQIVNDFQKGDIAEGYSVSREKKESFPLTVTSAQKNPTAFYLCASNPGQMNTEAFFGQGTRLTVV.

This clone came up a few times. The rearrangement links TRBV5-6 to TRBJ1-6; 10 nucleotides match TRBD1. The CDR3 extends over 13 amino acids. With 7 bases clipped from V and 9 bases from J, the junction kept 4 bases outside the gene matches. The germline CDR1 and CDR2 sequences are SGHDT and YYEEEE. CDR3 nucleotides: TGTGCCAGCGGGACAGGGGAAGGTTCACCCCTCCACTTT. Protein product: CASGTGEGSPLHF.

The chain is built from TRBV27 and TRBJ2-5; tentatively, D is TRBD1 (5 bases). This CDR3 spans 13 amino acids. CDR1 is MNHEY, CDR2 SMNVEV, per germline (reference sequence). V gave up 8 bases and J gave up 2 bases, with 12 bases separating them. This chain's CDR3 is CASGNRQQETQYF. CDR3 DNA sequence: TGTGCCAGCGGCAACCGACAGCAAGAGACCCAGTACTTC.

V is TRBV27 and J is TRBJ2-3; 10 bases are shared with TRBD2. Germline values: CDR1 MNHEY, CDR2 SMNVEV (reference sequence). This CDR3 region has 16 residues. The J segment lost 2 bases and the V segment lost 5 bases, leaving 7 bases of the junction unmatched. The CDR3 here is CASSTSAGGDTDTQYF. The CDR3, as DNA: TGTGCCAGCAGTACTTCAGCGGGGGGGGACACAGATACGCAGTATTTT.

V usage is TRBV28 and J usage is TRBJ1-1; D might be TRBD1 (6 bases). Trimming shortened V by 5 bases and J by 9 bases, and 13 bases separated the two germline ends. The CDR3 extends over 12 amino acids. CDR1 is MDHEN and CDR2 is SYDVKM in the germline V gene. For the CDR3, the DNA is TGTGCCAGCAGTACCACAGGGAAACAAGCTTTCTTT. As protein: CASSTTGKQAFF. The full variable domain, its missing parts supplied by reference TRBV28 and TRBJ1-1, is DVKVTQSSRYLVKRTGEKVFLECVQDMDHENMFWYRQDPGLGLRLIYFSYDVKMKEKGDIPEGYSVSREKKERFSLILESASTNQTSMYLCASSTTGKQAFFGQGTRLTVV.

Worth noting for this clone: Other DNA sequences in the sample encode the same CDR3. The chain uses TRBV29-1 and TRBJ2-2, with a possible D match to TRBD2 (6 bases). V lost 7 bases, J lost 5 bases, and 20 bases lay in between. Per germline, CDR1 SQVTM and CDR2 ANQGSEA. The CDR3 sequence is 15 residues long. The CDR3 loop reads CSAGVPRGGTGELFF. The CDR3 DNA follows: TGCAGCGCTGGGGTTCCGCGGGGCGGAACCGGGGAGCTGTTTTTT.

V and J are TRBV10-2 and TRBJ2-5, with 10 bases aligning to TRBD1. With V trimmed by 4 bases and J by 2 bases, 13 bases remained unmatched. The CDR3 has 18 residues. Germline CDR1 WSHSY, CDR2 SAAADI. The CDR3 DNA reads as TGCGCCAGCAGTGGGGGGACAGGGGTGCTATCGCCTCAAGAGACCCAGTACTTC. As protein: CASSGGTGVLSPQETQYF.

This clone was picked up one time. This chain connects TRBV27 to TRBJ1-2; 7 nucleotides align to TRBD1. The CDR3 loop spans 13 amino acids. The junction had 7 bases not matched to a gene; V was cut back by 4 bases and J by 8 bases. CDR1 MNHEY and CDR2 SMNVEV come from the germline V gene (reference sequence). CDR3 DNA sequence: TGTGCCAGCAGTTCGACAGGGCTCGGGGGCTACACCTTC. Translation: CASSSTGLGGYTF.

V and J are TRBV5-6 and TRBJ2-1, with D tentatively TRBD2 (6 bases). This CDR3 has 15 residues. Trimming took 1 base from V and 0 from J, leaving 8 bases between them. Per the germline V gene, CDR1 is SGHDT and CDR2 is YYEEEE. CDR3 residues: CASSLYGSSYNEQFF. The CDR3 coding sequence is TGTGCCAGCAGCTTGTACGGGAGCTCCTACAATGAGCAGTTCTTC.

CDR3: CAWSVPGGGYTF. In DNA form, the CDR3 reads TGTGCCTGGAGTGTACCCGGGGGTGGCTACACCTTC. This chain joins TRBV30 and TRBJ1-2; TRBD1 is a possible D gene (5 bases). This CDR3 region has 12 residues. Germline-derived CDR1 and CDR2 are GTSNPN and SVGIG (reference sequence). Trimming stripped 0 bases from V and 7 bases from J, with 9 bases between.

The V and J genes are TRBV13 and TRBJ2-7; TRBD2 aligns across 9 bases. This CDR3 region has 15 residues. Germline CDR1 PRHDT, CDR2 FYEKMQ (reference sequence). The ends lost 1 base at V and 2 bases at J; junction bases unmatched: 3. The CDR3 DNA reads TGTGCCAGCAGCTTAGCGTCTAGCGGGGCCTACGAGCAGTACTTC. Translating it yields CASSLASSGAYEQYF.

CDR3 protein: CASSGVGDTGELFF. The DNA of the CDR3 is TGTGCCAGCAGCGGGGTAGGGGACACCGGGGAGCTGTTTTTT. The chain combines TRBV4-2 with TRBJ2-2, with D possibly TRBD1 on 5 matching bases. The CDR3 covers 14 residues. The V gene's germline CDR1 is LGHNA and CDR2 YNFKEQ. The V and J ends lost 5 bases and 3 bases respectively, with 10 bases between them.

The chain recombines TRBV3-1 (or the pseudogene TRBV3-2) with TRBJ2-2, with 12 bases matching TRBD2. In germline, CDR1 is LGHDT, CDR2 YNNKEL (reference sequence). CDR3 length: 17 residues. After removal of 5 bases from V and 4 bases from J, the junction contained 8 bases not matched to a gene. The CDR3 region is CASSSLAGGPATGELFF. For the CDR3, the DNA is TGTGCCAGCAGCTCCCTAGCGGGAGGGCCAGCCACCGGGGAGCTGTTTTTT.

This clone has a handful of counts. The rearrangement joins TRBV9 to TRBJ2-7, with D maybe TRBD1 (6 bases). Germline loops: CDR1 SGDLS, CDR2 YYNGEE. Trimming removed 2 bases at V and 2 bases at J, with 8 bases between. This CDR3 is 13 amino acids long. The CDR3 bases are TGTGCCAGCAGCGTCGGACAGACCTACGAGCAGTACTTC. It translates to CASSVGQTYEQYF.

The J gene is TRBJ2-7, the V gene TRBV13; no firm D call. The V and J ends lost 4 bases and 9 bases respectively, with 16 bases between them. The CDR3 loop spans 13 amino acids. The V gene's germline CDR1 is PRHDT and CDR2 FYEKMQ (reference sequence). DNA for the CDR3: TGTGCCAGCAGCTCCACCACAAAGCAGGTGCAGTACTTC. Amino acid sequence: CASSSTTKQVQYF.

CDR3 protein: CASSIAQNPYGYTF. CDR3 bases: TGTGCCAGTAGTATAGCCCAGAATCCCTATGGCTACACCTTC. V usage is TRBV19 and J usage is TRBJ1-2, with D uncertain. Germline-derived CDR1 and CDR2 are LNHDA and SQIVND (reference sequence). CDR3 size: 14 residues. Trimming shortened V by 1 base and J by 4 bases, and 10 bases separated the two germline ends.

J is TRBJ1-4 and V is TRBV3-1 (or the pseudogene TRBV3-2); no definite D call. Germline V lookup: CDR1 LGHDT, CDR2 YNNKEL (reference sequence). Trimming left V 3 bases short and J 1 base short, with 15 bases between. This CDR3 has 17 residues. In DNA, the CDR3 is TGTGCCAGCAGCCATTCAGCCGGGGTCCAAACTAATGAAAAACTGTTTTTT. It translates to CASSHSAGVQTNEKLFF.

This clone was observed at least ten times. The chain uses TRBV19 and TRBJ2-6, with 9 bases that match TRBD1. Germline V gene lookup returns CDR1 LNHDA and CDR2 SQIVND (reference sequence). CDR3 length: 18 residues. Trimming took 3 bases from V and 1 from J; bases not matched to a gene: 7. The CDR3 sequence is CASSMINRGRSGANVLTF. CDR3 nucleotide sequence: TGTGCCAGTAGTATGATTAACAGGGGGCGATCTGGGGCCAACGTCCTGACTTTC.

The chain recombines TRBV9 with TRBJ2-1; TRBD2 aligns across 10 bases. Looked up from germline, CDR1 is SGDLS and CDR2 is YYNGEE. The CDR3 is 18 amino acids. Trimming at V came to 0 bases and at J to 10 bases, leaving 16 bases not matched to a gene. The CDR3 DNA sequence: TGTGCCAGCAGCGTAGAAAGGGGGGTAAGGCTAGCGGGAGTAGAGCAGTTCTTC. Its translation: CASSVERGVRLAGVEQFF. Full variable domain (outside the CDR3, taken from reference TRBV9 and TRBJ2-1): DSGVTQTPKHLITATGQRVTLRCSPRSGDLSVYWYQQSLDQGLQFLIQYYNGEERAKGNILERFSAQQFPDLHSELNLSSLELGDSALYFCASSVERGVRLAGVEQFFGPGTRLTVL.

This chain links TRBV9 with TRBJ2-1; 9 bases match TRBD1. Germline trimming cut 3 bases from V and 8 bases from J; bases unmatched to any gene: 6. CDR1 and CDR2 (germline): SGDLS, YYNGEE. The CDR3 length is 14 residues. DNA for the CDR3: TGTGCCAGCAGCGGGGACAGGGAGATGGATGAGCAGTTCTTC. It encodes CASSGDREMDEQFF.

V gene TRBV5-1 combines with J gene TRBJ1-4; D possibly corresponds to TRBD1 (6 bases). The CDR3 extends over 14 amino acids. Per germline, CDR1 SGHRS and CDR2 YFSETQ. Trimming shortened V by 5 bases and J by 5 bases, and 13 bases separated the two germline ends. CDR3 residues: CASRAGTLNEKLFF. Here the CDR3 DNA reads TGCGCCAGCAGAGCCGGGACACTAAATGAAAAACTGTTTTTT.

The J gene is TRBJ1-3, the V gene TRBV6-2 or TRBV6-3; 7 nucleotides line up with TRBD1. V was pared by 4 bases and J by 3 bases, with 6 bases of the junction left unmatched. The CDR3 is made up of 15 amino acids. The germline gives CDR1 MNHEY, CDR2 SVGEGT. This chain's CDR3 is CASSWSGTDGNTIYF. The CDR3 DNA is TGTGCCAGCAGTTGGTCGGGGACAGATGGAAACACCATATATTTT.